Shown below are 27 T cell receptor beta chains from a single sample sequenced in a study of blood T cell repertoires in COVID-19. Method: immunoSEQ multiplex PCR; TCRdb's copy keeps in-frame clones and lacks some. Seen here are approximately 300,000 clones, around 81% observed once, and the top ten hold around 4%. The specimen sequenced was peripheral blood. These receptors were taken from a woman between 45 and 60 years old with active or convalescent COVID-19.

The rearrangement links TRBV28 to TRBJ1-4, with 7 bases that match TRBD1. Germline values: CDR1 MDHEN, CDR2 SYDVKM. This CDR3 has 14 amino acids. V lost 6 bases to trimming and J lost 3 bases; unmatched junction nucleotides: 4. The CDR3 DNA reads TGTGCCAGCAGCATGACAGGGCCTAATGAAAAACTGTTTTTT. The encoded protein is CASSMTGPNEKLFF.

DNA for the CDR3: TGCGCCATCTCAGATACGCAGTATTTT. Translation: CAISDTQYF. The chain is built from TRBV10-1 and TRBJ2-3; no firm D call. This CDR3 region has 9 residues. CDR1 is WNHNN and CDR2 is SYGVQD in the germline V gene (reference sequence). Trimming cost V 10 bases and J 4 bases, with 3 bases left between them.

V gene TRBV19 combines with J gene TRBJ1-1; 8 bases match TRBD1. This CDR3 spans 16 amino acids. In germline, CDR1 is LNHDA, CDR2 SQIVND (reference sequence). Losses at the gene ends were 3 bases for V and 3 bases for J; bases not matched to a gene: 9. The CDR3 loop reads CASSIRAGGGYTEAFF. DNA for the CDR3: TGTGCCAGTAGTATTAGGGCAGGGGGCGGATACACTGAAGCTTTCTTT.

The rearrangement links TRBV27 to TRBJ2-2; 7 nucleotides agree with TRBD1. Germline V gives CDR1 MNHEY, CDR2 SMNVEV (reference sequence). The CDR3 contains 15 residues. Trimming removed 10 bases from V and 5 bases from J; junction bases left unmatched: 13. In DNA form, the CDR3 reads TGTGCCACCAGAACCGGGACAGCCTTTACCGGGGAGCTGTTTTTT. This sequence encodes CATRTGTAFTGELFF.

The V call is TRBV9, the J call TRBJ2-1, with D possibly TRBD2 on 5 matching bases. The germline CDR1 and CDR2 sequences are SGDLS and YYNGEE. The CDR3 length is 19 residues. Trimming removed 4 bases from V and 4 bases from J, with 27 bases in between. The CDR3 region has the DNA TGTGCCAGCAGCCTTCAACCCCTCTCTGGAGCGGATAATTACAATGAGCAGTTCTTC. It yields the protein CASSLQPLSGADNYNEQFF.

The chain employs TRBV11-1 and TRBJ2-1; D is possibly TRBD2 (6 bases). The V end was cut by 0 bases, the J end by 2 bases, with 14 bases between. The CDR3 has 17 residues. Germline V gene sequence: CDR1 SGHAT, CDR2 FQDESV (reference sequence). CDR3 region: CASSLALTSRTYNEQFF. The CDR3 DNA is TGTGCCAGCAGCTTAGCTCTTACTAGCAGAACCTACAATGAGCAGTTCTTC.

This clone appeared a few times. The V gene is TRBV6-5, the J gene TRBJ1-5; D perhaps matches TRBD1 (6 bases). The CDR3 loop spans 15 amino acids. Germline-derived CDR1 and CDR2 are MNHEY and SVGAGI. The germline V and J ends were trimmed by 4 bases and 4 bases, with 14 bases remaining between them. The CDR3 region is CASSSTGQENQPQHF. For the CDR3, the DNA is TGTGCCAGCAGTTCGACGGGACAAGAAAATCAGCCCCAGCATTTT.

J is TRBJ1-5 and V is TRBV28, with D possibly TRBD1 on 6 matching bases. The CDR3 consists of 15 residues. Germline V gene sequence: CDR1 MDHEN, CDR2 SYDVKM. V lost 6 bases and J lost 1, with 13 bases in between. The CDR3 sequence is CASSRPGGSNQPQHF. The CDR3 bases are TGTGCCAGCAGCAGACCGGGGGGCAGCAATCAGCCCCAGCATTTT.

The CDR3 loop reads CASSLWLIAGPETQYF. Here the CDR3 DNA reads TGCGCCAGCAGCTTGTGGTTGATAGCGGGACCAGAGACCCAGTACTTC. The chain combines TRBV5-1 with TRBJ2-5, with 8 bases matching TRBD2. The CDR3 totals 16 residues. V was pared by 1 base and J by 4 bases, with 9 bases of the junction left unmatched. CDR1 and CDR2 from the germline V gene are SGHRS and YFSETQ.

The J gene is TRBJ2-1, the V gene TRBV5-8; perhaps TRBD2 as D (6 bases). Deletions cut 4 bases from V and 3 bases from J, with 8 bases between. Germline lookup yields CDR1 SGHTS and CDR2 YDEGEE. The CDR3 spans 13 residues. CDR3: CASSKGLYNEQFF. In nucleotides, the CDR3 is TGTGCCAGCAGCAAGGGACTCTACAATGAGCAGTTCTTC. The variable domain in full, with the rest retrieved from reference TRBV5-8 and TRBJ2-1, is EAGVTQSPTHLIKTRGQQATLRCSPISGHTSVYWYQQALGLGLQFLLWYDEGEERNRGNFPPRFSGRQFPNYSSELNVNALELEDSALYLCASSKGLYNEQFFGPGTRLTVL.

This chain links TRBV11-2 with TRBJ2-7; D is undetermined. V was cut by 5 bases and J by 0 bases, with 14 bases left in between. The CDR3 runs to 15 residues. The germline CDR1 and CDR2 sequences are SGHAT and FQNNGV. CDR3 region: CASSTQRLSSYEQYF. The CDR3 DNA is TGTGCCAGCAGCACCCAGAGGTTGAGCTCCTACGAGCAGTACTTC.

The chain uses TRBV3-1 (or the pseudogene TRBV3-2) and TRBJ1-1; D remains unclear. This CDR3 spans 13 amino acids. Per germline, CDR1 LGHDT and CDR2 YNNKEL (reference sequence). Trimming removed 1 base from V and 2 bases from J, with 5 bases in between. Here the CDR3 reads CASSQGHNTEAFF. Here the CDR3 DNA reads TGTGCCAGCAGCCAAGGACACAACACTGAAGCTTTCTTT.

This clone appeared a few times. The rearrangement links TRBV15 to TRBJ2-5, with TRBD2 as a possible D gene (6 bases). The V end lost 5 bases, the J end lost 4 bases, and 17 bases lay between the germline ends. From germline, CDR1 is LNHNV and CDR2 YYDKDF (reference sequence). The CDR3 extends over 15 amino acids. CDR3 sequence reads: CATSPSPGSTETQYF. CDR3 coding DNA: TGTGCCACCAGCCCGAGTCCCGGGAGTACAGAGACCCAGTACTTC.

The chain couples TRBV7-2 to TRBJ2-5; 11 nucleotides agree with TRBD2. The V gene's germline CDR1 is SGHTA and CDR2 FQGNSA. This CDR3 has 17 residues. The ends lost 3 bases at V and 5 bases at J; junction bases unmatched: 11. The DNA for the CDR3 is TGTGCCAGCAGCTTCACGCTACTAGCGGGAGAGGGCGAGACCCAGTACTTC. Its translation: CASSFTLLAGEGETQYF.

CDR3 sequence (DNA): TGTGCCAGCAGCCCTTGGGACAGACCTTACACTGAAGCTTTCTTT. It specifies CASSPWDRPYTEAFF. V is TRBV28 and J is TRBJ1-1, with 7 bases lining up with TRBD1. The CDR3 is made up of 15 amino acids. Germline V CDR1 and CDR2: MDHEN, SYDVKM. V lost 6 bases, J lost 3 bases, and 10 bases stayed unmatched. Using reference TRBV28 and TRBJ1-1 for the parts outside the CDR3, the full variable domain is DVKVTQSSRYLVKRTGEKVFLECVQDMDHENMFWYRQDPGLGLRLIYFSYDVKMKEKGDIPEGYSVSREKKERFSLILESASTNQTSMYLCASSPWDRPYTEAFFGQGTRLTVV.

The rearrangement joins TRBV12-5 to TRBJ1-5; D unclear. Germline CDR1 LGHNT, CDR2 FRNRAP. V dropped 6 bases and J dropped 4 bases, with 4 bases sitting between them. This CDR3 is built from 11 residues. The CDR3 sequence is CASGQNQPQHF. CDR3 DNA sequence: TGTGCTAGTGGCCAGAATCAGCCCCAGCATTTT. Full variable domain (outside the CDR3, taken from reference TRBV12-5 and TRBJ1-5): DARVTQTPRHKVTEMGQEVTMRCQPILGHNTVFWYRQTMMQGLELLAYFRNRAPLDDSGMPKDRFSAEMPDATLATLKIQPSEPRDSAVYFCASGQNQPQHFGDGTRLSIL.

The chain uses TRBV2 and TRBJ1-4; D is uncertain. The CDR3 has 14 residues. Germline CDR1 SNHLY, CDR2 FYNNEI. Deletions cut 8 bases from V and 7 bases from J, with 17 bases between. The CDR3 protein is CASLDGFVREKLFF. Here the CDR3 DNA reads TGTGCCAGCCTAGATGGGTTCGTTCGTGAAAAACTGTTTTTT.

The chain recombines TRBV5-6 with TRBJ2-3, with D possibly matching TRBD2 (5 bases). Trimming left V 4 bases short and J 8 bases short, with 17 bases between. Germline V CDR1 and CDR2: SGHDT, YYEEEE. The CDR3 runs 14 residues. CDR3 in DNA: TGTGCCAGCAGCCCCCGAGGGCTAGATGGTACGCAGTATTTT. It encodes CASSPRGLDGTQYF.

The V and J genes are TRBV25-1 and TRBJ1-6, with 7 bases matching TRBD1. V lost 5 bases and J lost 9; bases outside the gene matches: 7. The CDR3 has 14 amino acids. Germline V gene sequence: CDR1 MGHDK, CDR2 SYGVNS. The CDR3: CASSSGQKFSPLHF. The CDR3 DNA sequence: TGTGCCAGCAGTTCGGGACAGAAGTTTTCACCCCTCCACTTT.

CDR3 nucleotides: TGTGCCAGCAGATCCGGGACAGACTACACCGGGGAGCTGTTTTTT. As protein: CASRSGTDYTGELFF. The V call is TRBV5-4, the J call TRBJ2-2; 7 nucleotides line up with TRBD1. This CDR3 has 15 residues. V trimming: 5 bases; J trimming: 3 bases; junction bases outside the gene matches: 7. Germline values: CDR1 SGHNT, CDR2 YYREEE (reference sequence).

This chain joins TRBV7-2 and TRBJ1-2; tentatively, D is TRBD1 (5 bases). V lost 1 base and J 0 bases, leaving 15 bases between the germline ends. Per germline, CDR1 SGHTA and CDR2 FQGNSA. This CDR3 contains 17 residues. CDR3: CASSLGPGGRANYGYTF. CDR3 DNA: TGTGCCAGCAGCTTAGGCCCGGGGGGGAGAGCTAACTATGGCTACACCTTC.

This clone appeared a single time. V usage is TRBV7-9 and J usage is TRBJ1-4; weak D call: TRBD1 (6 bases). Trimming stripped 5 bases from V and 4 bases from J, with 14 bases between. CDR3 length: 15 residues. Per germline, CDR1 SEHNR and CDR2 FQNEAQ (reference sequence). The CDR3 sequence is CASSGRTAFNEKLFF. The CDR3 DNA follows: TGTGCCAGCAGCGGCCGGACAGCCTTTAATGAAAAACTGTTTTTT.

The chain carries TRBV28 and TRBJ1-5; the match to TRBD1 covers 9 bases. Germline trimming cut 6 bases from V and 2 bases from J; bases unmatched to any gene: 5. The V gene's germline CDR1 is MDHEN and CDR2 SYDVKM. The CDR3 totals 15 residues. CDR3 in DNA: TGTGCCAGCAGGATGGACAGGGGAGGCAATCAGCCCCAGCATTTT. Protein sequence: CASRMDRGGNQPQHF.

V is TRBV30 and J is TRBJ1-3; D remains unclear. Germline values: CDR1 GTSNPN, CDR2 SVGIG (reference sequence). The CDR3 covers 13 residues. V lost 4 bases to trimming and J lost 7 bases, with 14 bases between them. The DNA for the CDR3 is TGTGCCTGGAATTCTCGTGGAGTGAACACCATATATTTT. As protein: CAWNSRGVNTIYF. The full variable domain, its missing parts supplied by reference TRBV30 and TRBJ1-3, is SQTIHQWPATLVQPVGSPLSLECTVEGTSNPNLYWYRQAAGRGLQLLFYSVGIGQISSEVPQNLSASRPQDRQFILSSKKLLLSDSGFYLCAWNSRGVNTIYFGEGSWLTVV.

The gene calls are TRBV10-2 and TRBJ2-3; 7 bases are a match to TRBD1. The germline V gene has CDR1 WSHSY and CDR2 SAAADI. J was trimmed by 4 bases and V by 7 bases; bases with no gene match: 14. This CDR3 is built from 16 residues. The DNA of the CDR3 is TGCGCCAGCACCAGGCAGAGACAGGGTTGGCCAGATACGCAGTATTTT. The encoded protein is CASTRQRQGWPDTQYF.

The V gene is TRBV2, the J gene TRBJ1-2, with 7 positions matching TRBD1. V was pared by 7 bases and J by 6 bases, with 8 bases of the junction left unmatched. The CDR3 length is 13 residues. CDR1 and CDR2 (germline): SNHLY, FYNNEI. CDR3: CASTRQGTNGYTF. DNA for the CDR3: TGTGCCAGCACCCGACAGGGTACAAATGGCTACACCTTC.

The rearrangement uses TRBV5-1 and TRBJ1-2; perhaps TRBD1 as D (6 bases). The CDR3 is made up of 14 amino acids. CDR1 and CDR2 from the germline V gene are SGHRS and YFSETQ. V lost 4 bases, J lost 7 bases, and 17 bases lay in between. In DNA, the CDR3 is TGCGCCAGCAGCAACCGGGACACGTCTAGTGGCTACACCTTC. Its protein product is CASSNRDTSSGYTF.